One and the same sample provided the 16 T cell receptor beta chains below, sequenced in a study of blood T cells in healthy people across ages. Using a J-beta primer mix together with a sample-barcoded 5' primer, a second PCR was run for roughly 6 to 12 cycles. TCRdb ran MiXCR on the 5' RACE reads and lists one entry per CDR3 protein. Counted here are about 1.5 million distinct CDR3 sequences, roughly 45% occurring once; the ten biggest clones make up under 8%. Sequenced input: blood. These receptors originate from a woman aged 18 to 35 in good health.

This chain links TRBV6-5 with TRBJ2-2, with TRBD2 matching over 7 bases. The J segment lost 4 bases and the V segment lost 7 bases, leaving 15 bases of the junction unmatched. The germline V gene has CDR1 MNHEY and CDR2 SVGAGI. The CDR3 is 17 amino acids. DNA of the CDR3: TGTGCCAGCATGTACTCGTCGGCGGGAGCGGCCACCGGGGAGCTGTTTTTT. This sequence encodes CASMYSSAGAATGELFF.

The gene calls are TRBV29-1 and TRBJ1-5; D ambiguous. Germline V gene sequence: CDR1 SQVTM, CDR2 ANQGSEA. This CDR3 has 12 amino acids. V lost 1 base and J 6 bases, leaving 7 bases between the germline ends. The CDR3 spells CSVEGGGQPQHF. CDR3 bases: TGCAGCGTTGAAGGTGGAGGTCAGCCCCAGCATTTT.

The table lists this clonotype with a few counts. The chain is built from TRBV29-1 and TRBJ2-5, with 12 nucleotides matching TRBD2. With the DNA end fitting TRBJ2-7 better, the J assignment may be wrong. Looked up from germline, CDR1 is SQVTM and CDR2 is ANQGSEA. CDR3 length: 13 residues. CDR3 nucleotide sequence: TGCAGCGTTGATGGACTAGCGGGATACGAGCAGTACTTC. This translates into CSVDGLAGYEQYF.

Written as DNA, the CDR3 is TGTGCCAGCAGCCACGGGACAGGGACTTTACCCCCTATGGGGGGCTACACCTTC. Amino acids: CASSHGTGTLPPMGGYTF. This rearrangement joins TRBV11-1 to TRBJ1-2; 9 bases agree with TRBD1. In germline, CDR1 is SGHAT, CDR2 FQDESV (reference sequence). The CDR3 runs to 18 residues. V gave up 5 bases and J gave up 8 bases; unmatched junction bases: 21.

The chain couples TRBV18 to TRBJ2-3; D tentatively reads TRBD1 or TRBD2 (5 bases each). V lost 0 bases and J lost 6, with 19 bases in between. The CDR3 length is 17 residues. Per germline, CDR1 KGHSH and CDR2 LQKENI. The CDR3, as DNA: TGTGCCAGCTCACCACCGTCGGGGCGGAGTTGGGTGGATACGCAGTATTTT. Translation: CASSPPSGRSWVDTQYF.

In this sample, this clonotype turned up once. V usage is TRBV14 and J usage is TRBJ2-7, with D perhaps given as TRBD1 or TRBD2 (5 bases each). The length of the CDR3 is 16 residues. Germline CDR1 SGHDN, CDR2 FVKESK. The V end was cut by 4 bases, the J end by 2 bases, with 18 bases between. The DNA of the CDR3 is TGTGCCAGCAGCCGTTTCCCGGGACCGATAACCTACGAGCAGTACTTC. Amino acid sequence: CASSRFPGPITYEQYF.

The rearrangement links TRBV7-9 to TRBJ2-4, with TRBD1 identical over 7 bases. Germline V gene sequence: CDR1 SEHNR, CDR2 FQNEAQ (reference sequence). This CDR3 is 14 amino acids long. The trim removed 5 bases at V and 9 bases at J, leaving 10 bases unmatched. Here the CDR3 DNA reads TGTGCCAGCAGCAAACCGGGACAGATGAGCATTCAGTACTTC. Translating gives CASSKPGQMSIQYF. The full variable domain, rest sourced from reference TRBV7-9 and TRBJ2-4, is DTGVSQNPRHKITKRGQNVTFRCDPISEHNRLYWYRQTLGQGPEFLTYFQNEAQLEKSRLLSDRFSAERPKGSFSTLEIQRTEQGDSAMYLCASSKPGQMSIQYFGAGTRLSVL.

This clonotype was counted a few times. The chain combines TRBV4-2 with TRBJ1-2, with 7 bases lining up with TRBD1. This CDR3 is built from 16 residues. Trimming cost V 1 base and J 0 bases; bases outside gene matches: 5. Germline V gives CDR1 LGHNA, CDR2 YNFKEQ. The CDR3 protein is CASSQGQGSSNYGYTF. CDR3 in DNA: TGTGCCAGCAGCCAAGGACAGGGATCTTCTAACTATGGCTACACCTTC.

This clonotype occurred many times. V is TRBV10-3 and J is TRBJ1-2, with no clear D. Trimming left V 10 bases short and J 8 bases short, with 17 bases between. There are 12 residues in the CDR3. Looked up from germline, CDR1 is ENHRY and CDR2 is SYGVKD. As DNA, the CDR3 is TGTGCCACGAGAACGTACTTTCGGGGCTACACCTTC. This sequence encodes CATRTYFRGYTF.

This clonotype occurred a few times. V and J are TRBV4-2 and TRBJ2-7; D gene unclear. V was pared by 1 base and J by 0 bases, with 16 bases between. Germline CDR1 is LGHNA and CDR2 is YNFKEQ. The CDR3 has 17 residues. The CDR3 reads CASSQGQSDGSSYEQYF. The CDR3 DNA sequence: TGTGCCAGCAGCCAAGGGCAGAGCGACGGTAGCTCCTACGAGCAGTACTTC.

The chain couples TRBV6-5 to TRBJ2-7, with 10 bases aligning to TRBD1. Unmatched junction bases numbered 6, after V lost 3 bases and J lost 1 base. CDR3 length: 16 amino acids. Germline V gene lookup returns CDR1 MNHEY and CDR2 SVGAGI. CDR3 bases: TGTGCCAGCAGTTATGATCGGGACAGGGGATCCTACGAGCAGTACTTC. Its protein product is CASSYDRDRGSYEQYF.

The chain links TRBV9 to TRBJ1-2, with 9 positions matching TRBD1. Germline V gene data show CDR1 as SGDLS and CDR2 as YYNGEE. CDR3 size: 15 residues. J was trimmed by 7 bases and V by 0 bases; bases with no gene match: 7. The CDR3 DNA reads TGTGCCAGCAGCGTAGTTTTGCCGGGACAGGGTGGCTACACCTTC. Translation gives CASSVVLPGQGGYTF.

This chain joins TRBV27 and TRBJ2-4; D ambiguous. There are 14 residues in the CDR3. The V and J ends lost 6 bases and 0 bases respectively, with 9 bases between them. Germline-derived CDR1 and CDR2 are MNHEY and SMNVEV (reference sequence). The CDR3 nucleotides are TGTGCCAGCAGCATCGCGTTAGCCAAAAACATTCAGTACTTC. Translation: CASSIALAKNIQYF.

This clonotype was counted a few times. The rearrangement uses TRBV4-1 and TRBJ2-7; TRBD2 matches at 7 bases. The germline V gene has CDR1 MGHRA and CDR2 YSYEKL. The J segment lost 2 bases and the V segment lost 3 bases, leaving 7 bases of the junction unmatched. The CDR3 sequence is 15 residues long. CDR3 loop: CASSQLTSPTYEQYF. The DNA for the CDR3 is TGCGCCAGCAGCCAGTTGACTAGCCCCACCTACGAGCAGTACTTC.

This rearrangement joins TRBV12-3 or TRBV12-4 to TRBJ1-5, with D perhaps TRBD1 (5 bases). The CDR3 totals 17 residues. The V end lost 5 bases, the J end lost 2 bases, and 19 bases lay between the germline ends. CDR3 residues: CASSPTLTGQGNQPQHF. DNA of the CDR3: TGTGCCAGCAGTCCAACACTCACGGGGCAGGGCAATCAGCCCCAGCATTTT.

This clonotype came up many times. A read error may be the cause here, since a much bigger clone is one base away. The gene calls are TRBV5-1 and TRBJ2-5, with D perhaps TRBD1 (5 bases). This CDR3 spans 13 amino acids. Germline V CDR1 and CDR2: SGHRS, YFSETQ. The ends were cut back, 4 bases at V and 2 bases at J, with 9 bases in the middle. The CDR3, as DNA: TGCGCCAGCAGCGTGGACACTCAAGAGACCCAGTACTTC. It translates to CASSVDTQETQYF.